This is a list of T cell receptor beta chains from one sample in a study of blood T cell repertoires in COVID-19. The method was immunoSEQ multiplex PCR; TCRdb's version includes in-frame clones alone and lacks a portion of them. The data show roughly 350,000 clones, with around 87% seen just once and roughly a tenth held by the top ten. Input material: peripheral blood. The source is a woman in her 30s with COVID-19, enrolled during active disease. The CDR3 runs from the conserved cysteine through the conserved F or W. The order of the fields is CDR3 protein, V gene, J gene.

CDR3: CASLVFPQDTQYF; V: TRBV19; J: TRBJ2-3
CDR3: CASSLVGQGDPEAFF; V: TRBV5-1; J: TRBJ1-1
CDR3: CASSYRGPSGSVVYEQYF; V: TRBV6-2/TRBV6-3; J: TRBJ2-7
CDR3: CASRGLMKGARSTGELFF; V: TRBV27; J: TRBJ2-2
CDR3: CASSLAGQNIQYF; V: TRBV5-1; J: TRBJ2-4
CDR3: CASSGRGELFF; V: TRBV5-8; J: TRBJ2-2
CDR3: CASNTQQGAWDGYTF; V: TRBV6-5; J: TRBJ1-2
CDR3: CASSPLVASGTYEQYF; V: TRBV5-6; J: TRBJ2-7
CDR3: CASSRNRGSNQPQHF; V: TRBV6-5; J: TRBJ1-5
CDR3: CASRGTGIDTQYF; V: TRBV27; J: TRBJ2-3
CDR3: CASSQQVYTGELFF; V: TRBV4-2; J: TRBJ2-2
CDR3: CASSLGGMNEQYF; V: TRBV6-5; J: TRBJ2-7
CDR3: CASSLDGNLHNEQFF; V: TRBV5-1; J: TRBJ2-1
CDR3: CASSGLAGGIEQFF; V: TRBV13; J: TRBJ2-1
CDR3: CASSPPSALGYEQYF; V: TRBV6-5; J: TRBJ2-7
CDR3: CASSTRLAGGEETQYF; V: TRBV19; J: TRBJ2-5
CDR3: CASSYSPQGENTEAFF; V: TRBV27; J: TRBJ1-1
CDR3: CASSLAWNTEAFF; V: TRBV5-6; J: TRBJ1-1
CDR3: CATSDTGQGAMETQYF; V: TRBV24-1; J: TRBJ2-5
CDR3: CATSDLLGQGSYEQFF; V: TRBV24-1; J: TRBJ2-1
CDR3: CASSLAPSGRVVQYF; V: TRBV5-6; J: TRBJ2-7
CDR3: CASSPGGPGEAFF; V: TRBV11-3; J: TRBJ1-1
CDR3: CASILTSGLETQYF; V: TRBV7-2; J: TRBJ2-5
CDR3: CASSLGSGPNEQYF; V: TRBV28; J: TRBJ2-7
CDR3: CASSMNLASGQETQYF; V: TRBV19; J: TRBJ2-5
CDR3: CSARGAYGYTF; V: TRBV20-1; J: TRBJ1-2
CDR3: CASSSHSGSRAGNEQFF; V: TRBV7-2; J: TRBJ2-1
CDR3: CASSSGLAVTYNEQFF; V: TRBV5-1; J: TRBJ2-1
CDR3: CASSYSGAGYGYTF; V: TRBV6-5; J: TRBJ1-2
CDR3: CATSEGQGGTTEAFF; V: TRBV24-1; J: TRBJ1-1
CDR3: CASSSNRRNEQFF; V: TRBV13; J: TRBJ2-1
CDR3: CASSSVAGGGSDNEQFF; V: TRBV3-1/TRBV3-2; J: TRBJ2-1
CDR3: CASSLVLAGAGEQFF; V: TRBV5-1; J: TRBJ2-1
CDR3: CASSLAAGGAYEQYF; V: TRBV6-5; J: TRBJ2-7
CDR3: CASSLSIAGVGYEQYF; V: TRBV27; J: TRBJ2-7
CDR3: CAWRPGTGIGEEEKLFF; V: TRBV30; J: TRBJ1-4
CDR3: CASSPYGTGAYEQYF; V: TRBV18; J: TRBJ2-7
CDR3: CASKRYGLAGVQETQYF; V: TRBV2; J: TRBJ2-5
CDR3: CASSVGRDTDTQYF; V: TRBV2; J: TRBJ2-3
CDR3: CASSLSRPGLRSEYF; V: TRBV3-1/TRBV3-2; J: TRBJ2-3
CDR3: CASSYSEYTEAFF; V: TRBV6-6; J: TRBJ1-1
CDR3: CASSFGGSSTEAFF; V: TRBV28; J: TRBJ1-1
CDR3: CASSRDGQSYEQYF; V: TRBV7-2; J: TRBJ2-7
CDR3: CASSFQQGRGAEAFF; V: TRBV6-5; J: TRBJ1-1
CDR3: CASSPTGNQPQHF; V: TRBV28; J: TRBJ1-5
CDR3: CASSLARETQYF; V: TRBV5-1; J: TRBJ2-5
CDR3: CAISEPGQASNTGELFF; V: TRBV10-3; J: TRBJ2-2
CDR3: CASSLRPGTSLSYEQYF; V: TRBV28; J: TRBJ2-7